These 18 T cell receptor beta chains were all obtained from the same sample, sequenced in a study of cytomegalovirus exposure and HLA in healthy donors. In the PCR, 60 Vbeta and 13 Jbeta primers were used. TCRdb's table, derived via immunoSEQ multiplex PCR, lists solely in-frame clones and lacks some. The sample includes tens of thousands of clones, about 80% of them seen just once. Source material: PBMCs. Source of these receptors: a man aged 50-60 years in good health and CMV-seronegative.

The rearrangement joins TRBV30 to TRBJ1-4; TRBD1 matches at 10 bases. Germline V lookup: CDR1 GTSNPN, CDR2 SVGIG (reference sequence). The length of the CDR3 is 14 residues. The V and J ends lost 1 base and 9 bases, in that order; junction bases with no gene match: 5. This chain's CDR3 is CAWSGGTGAKKLFF. The CDR3 DNA is TGTGCCTGGAGTGGTGGGACAGGGGCTAAAAAACTGTTTTTT.

The chain carries TRBV30 and TRBJ2-3; 8 positions agree with TRBD1. CDR3 length equals 15 residues. J was trimmed by 0 bases and V by 6 bases; bases with no gene match: 8. Germline V gene sequence: CDR1 GTSNPN, CDR2 SVGIG (reference sequence). The CDR3 sequence: CACTRGQDSTDTQYF. CDR3 nucleotide sequence: TGTGCCTGCACCCGGGGACAGGACAGCACAGATACGCAGTATTTT.

J is TRBJ2-1 and V is TRBV2, with 11 bases aligning to TRBD2. J gave up 8 bases and V 10 bases, and 10 bases lay outside the gene matches. The CDR3 loop spans 14 amino acids. CDR1 and CDR2 from the germline V gene are SNHLY and FYNNEI. As DNA, the CDR3 is TGTGCCACTTATAGCGGGGGGGCCAGCTATGAGCAGTTCTTC. The encoded protein is CATYSGGASYEQFF.

This clone showed up just a few times. The chain couples TRBV6-1 to TRBJ2-7; TRBD2 matches at 8 bases. Per the germline V gene, CDR1 is MNHNS and CDR2 is SASEGT. The CDR3 has 13 amino acids. Germline trimming cut 8 bases from V and 0 bases from J; bases unmatched to any gene: 3. DNA for the CDR3: TGTGCCAGCCGGGGGGGCAGCTCCTACGAGCAGTACTTC. Its translation: CASRGGSSYEQYF.

The V gene is TRBV7-8, the J gene TRBJ1-5; D is perhaps TRBD1 (5 bases). CDR1 and CDR2 from the germline V gene are SGHVS and FQNEAQ. CDR3 length: 15 amino acids. The V gene lost 5 bases and the J gene lost 4 bases, with 15 bases spanning the gap. CDR3 in DNA: TGTGCCAGCAGCGAAAACGGGGGGGAGAATCAGCCCCAGCATTTT. Translating gives CASSENGGENQPQHF.

The chain uses TRBV7-6 and TRBJ2-2; tentative D call: TRBD2 (6 bases). The CDR3 is 15 amino acids. V lost 3 bases and J lost 4, with 12 bases in between. CDR1 is SGHVS, CDR2 FNYEAQ, per germline. CDR3 protein: CASSFLIGGTGELFF. In DNA form, the CDR3 reads TGTGCCAGCAGCTTCTTGATCGGGGGCACCGGGGAGCTGTTTTTT.

In its sample, this clone was seen once. The chain employs TRBV27 and TRBJ2-3; perhaps TRBD2 as D (6 bases). Germline CDR1 MNHEY, CDR2 SMNVEV (reference sequence). Trimming shortened V by 3 bases and J by 2 bases, and 12 bases separated the two germline ends. The CDR3 length is 15 residues. The CDR3: CASSLAGRLTDTQYF. The CDR3 DNA sequence: TGTGCCAGCAGTTTGGCAGGGAGGCTCACAGATACGCAGTATTTT.

The rearrangement uses TRBV15 and TRBJ2-2, with D perhaps TRBD2 (5 bases). The CDR3 has 17 amino acids. Between the trimmed V and J ends, which lost 3 bases and 0 bases, there was a span of 14 bases. Germline V gene lookup returns CDR1 LNHNV and CDR2 YYDKDF (reference sequence). CDR3 bases: TGTGCCACCAGCAGCGGCGGGTCCGTCGCGAACACCGGGGAGCTGTTTTTT. It translates to CATSSGGSVANTGELFF.

The rearrangement joins TRBV7-6 to TRBJ2-2; 10 bases fit TRBD1. Germline-derived CDR1 and CDR2 are SGHVS and FNYEAQ. This CDR3 contains 15 residues. With V trimmed by 7 bases and J by 5 bases, 7 bases remained unmatched. CDR3 loop: CASIGTGVLTGELFF. DNA for the CDR3: TGTGCCAGCATAGGGACAGGGGTTTTGACCGGGGAGCTGTTTTTT.

This chain joins TRBV7-9 and TRBJ1-4; 7 positions match TRBD1. This CDR3 has 16 residues. Germline CDR1 SEHNR, CDR2 FQNEAQ (reference sequence). The J segment lost 0 bases and the V segment lost 5 bases, leaving 6 bases of the junction unmatched. The CDR3 spells CASSIRDSATNEKLFF. The CDR3, as DNA: TGTGCCAGCAGCATCCGGGACAGTGCAACTAATGAAAAACTGTTTTTT.

This chain links TRBV6-1 with TRBJ1-2, with unresolved D. The CDR3 length is 12 residues. From germline, CDR1 is MNHNS and CDR2 SASEGT. Between the trimmed V and J ends, which lost 2 bases and 10 bases, there was a span of 11 bases. The CDR3 nucleotides read TGTGCCAGCAGTGAAAACCCAAGAGACTACACCTTC. This gives the protein CASSENPRDYTF.

The V and J genes are TRBV4-3 and TRBJ1-1; the D is unclear. The CDR3 runs to 14 residues. Trimming pared 2 bases from V and 0 bases from J, leaving 7 bases between. Germline assignment: CDR1 LGHNA and CDR2 YSLEER. The DNA for the CDR3 is TGCGCCAGCAGCCAACTCCGTATGAACACTGAAGCTTTCTTT. This codes for CASSQLRMNTEAFF.

This chain links TRBV27 with TRBJ1-5; the D gene is possibly TRBD1 (5 bases). This CDR3 comprises 15 residues. V was trimmed by 2 bases and J by 2 bases, leaving 10 bases between them. Germline CDR1 reads MNHEY; CDR2 reads SMNVEV (reference sequence). The chain's CDR3 is CASSLQGLGNQPQHF. The CDR3 DNA sequence: TGTGCCAGCAGTTTACAGGGATTAGGCAATCAGCCCCAGCATTTT.

This chain joins TRBV5-4 and TRBJ2-5, with TRBD2 as a possible D gene (5 bases). Germline CDR1 is SGHNT and CDR2 is YYREEE (reference sequence). This CDR3 region has 14 residues. The ends were cut back, 4 bases at V and 4 bases at J, with 14 bases in the middle. CDR3 sequence: CASSHQDWGETQYF. The CDR3 bases are TGTGCCAGCAGCCACCAGGACTGGGGAGAGACCCAGTACTTC.

This chain joins TRBV6-5 and TRBJ1-2; TRBD1 matches at 10 bases. Germline CDR1 MNHEY, CDR2 SVGAGI. The CDR3 has 13 amino acids. Germline trimming cut 6 bases from V and 6 bases from J; bases unmatched to any gene: 4. The CDR3 here is CASRPDRGNGYTF. The CDR3 DNA is TGTGCCAGCAGACCGGACAGGGGGAATGGCTACACCTTC.

The chain couples TRBV5-1 to TRBJ2-6; no clear D. The germline V gene has CDR1 SGHRS and CDR2 YFSETQ. Trimming took 4 bases from V and 4 from J, leaving 6 bases between them. The length of the CDR3 is 13 residues. This CDR3 is CASSVEGANVLTF. DNA for the CDR3: TGCGCCAGCAGCGTTGAGGGGGCCAACGTCCTGACTTTC.

This CDR3 reads CASRLGGTFSYEQYF. CDR3 bases: TGTGCCAGCAGGCTGGGCGGGACTTTCTCCTACGAGCAGTACTTC. V usage is TRBV27 and J usage is TRBJ2-7; a weak D match, TRBD2 (6 bases). The CDR3 totals 15 residues. V lost 6 bases, J lost 0 bases, and 15 bases lay in between. Germline-derived CDR1 and CDR2 are MNHEY and SMNVEV (reference sequence).

This chain links TRBV29-1 with TRBJ2-3, with 11 bases that match TRBD2. J gave up 2 bases and V 0 bases, and 4 bases lay outside the gene matches. Germline V gives CDR1 SQVTM, CDR2 ANQGSEA. There are 16 residues in the CDR3. CDR3 sequence: CSVEDPLAGVTDTQYF. The DNA of the CDR3 is TGCAGCGTTGAAGATCCACTAGCGGGGGTCACAGATACGCAGTATTTT.